These T cell receptor beta chains were read from a single sample in a study of brain T cells in children with intractable seizures. The data were produced by immunoSEQ multiplex PCR, yet TCRdb's version contains in-frame clones alone and is incomplete. The table includes about 110,000 clones, roughly 94% detected once. Sequencing was performed on peripheral blood, taken at surgery. The receptors derive from a boy younger than two with hemimegalencephaly and intractable seizures. The CDR3 runs from the conserved cysteine through the conserved F or W. Each record gives: J gene, V gene, clone size, D gene, CDR3 protein, CDR3 DNA. A D gene is named only where the DNA matches it firmly. Expanded clones are given a class, and other clones once, few, many or no size at all.

TRBJ2-7,TRBV18,-,-,CASSPPGFGRGSYEQYF,TGTGCCAGCTCACCACCGGGATTCGGACGGGGCTCCTACGAGCAGTACTTC
TRBJ2-1,TRBV13,-,TRBD2,CASSPRGSGSNEQFF,TGTGCCAGCAGCCCCCGGGGTAGCGGGAGTAATGAGCAGTTCTTC
TRBJ1-5,TRBV24-1,-,-,CATSAPGQKNQPQHF,TGTGCCACCAGTGCCCCGGGGCAGAAGAATCAGCCCCAGCATTTT
TRBJ2-7,TRBV19,-,TRBD2,CASRGGRAYEQYF,TGTGCCAGTAGAGGCGGGAGGGCCTACGAGCAGTACTTC
TRBJ2-3,TRBV5-1,-,TRBD2,CASSFNRAGGTDTQYF,TGCGCCAGCAGCTTCAATAGGGCGGGAGGGACAGATACGCAGTATTTT
TRBJ2-1,TRBV5-1,-,-,CASSSTSGSYEQFF,TGCGCCAGCAGCTCTACCTCCGGGAGTTATGAGCAGTTCTTC
TRBJ1-1,TRBV5-1,-,-,CASSLSGANTEAFF,TGCGCCAGCAGCTTGTCAGGCGCGAACACTGAAGCTTTCTTT
TRBJ2-3,TRBV12-5,-,-,CASAPQGVYTDTQYF,TGTGCTAGTGCCCCTCAAGGGGTCTATACAGATACGCAGTATTTT
TRBJ1-2,TRBV6-5,few,-,CASSRRANYGYTF,TGTGCCAGCAGTCGACGGGCTAACTATGGCTACACCTTC
TRBJ2-2,TRBV29-1,once,-,CSVVAGPGELFF,TGCAGCGTTGTTGCGGGGCCCGGGGAGCTGTTTTTT
TRBJ1-1,TRBV7-6,-,-,CASSLQAFTGGTEAFF,TGTGCCAGCAGCTTACAAGCTTTTACCGGAGGGACTGAAGCTTTCTTT
TRBJ1-2,TRBV28,-,-,CASTAYRSLNYGYTF,TGTGCCAGCACAGCTTACAGGTCCCTAAACTATGGCTACACCTTC
TRBJ2-7,TRBV6-5,-,-,CASSPYLGEFYEQYF,TGTGCCAGCAGTCCCTACCTGGGGGAGTTTTACGAGCAGTACTTC
TRBJ2-1,TRBV6-5,-,-,CASSPPGPHNEQFF,TGTGCCAGCAGTCCGCCGGGACCGCACAATGAGCAGTTCTTC
TRBJ1-4,TRBV4-1,-,-,CASSHRGVGKLFF,TGCGCCAGCAGCCATCGCGGAGTCGGAAAACTGTTTTTT
TRBJ2-7,TRBV9,-,TRBD1,CASSAGGSYEQYF,TGTGCCAGCAGCGCAGGGGGCTCCTACGAGCAGTACTTC
TRBJ1-5,TRBV19,-,-,CASRVGRFNNQPQHF,TGTGCCAGTAGGGTAGGGAGGTTTAACAATCAGCCCCAGCATTTT
TRBJ1-1,TRBV30,-,-,CAWSVEGVNTEAFF,TGTGCCTGGAGTGTTGAGGGCGTGAACACTGAAGCTTTCTTT
TRBJ1-6,TRBV11-2,-,-,CASSSGSPLHF,TGTGCCAGCAGCTCAGGTTCACCCCTCCACTTT
TRBJ2-7,TRBV5-1,-,-,CASTDPTLINYEQYF,TGCGCCAGCACCGACCCGACACTCATCAACTACGAGCAGTACTTC
TRBJ2-7,TRBV5-4,-,TRBD2,CASSLGSASGAYEQYF,TGTGCCAGCAGCTTGGGGTCGGCTAGCGGGGCCTACGAGCAGTACTTC
TRBJ1-4,TRBV5-1,once,-,CANLGTNEKLFF,TGCGCCAACTTGGGAACTAATGAAAAACTGTTTTTT
TRBJ2-3,TRBV6-7,-,TRBD1,CASSFGQGGMPPTDTQYF,TGTGCCAGCAGTTTCGGACAGGGGGGAATGCCACCCACAGATACGCAGTATTTT
TRBJ1-1,TRBV29-1,-,-,CSVERGNTEAFF,TGCAGCGTTGAACGAGGGAACACTGAAGCTTTCTTT
TRBJ2-2,TRBV5-3,-,-,CARQVVEEVGELFF,TGTGCCAGACAGGTCGTGGAGGAGGTCGGGGAGCTGTTTTTT
TRBJ1-6,TRBV4-1,-,-,CASSQGTRGVPLHF,TGCGCCAGCAGCCAAGGCACCAGGGGCGTCCCCCTCCACTTT
TRBJ2-1,TRBV28,-,TRBD1,CASSGDRVLYNEQFF,TGTGCCAGCAGTGGGGACAGGGTACTTTACAATGAGCAGTTCTTC
TRBJ2-1,TRBV5-4,-,TRBD2,CASSLDAGGYGNEQFF,TGTGCCAGCAGCTTGGATGCGGGAGGATATGGCAATGAGCAGTTCTTC
TRBJ2-7,TRBV19,-,TRBD2,CASRGAGVRNEQYF,TGTGCCAGTAGAGGAGCGGGAGTGCGGAACGAGCAGTACTTC
TRBJ1-5,TRBV19,-,-,CASSTFLGGGINQPQHF,TGTGCCAGTAGTACCTTCTTGGGGGGGGGAATCAATCAGCCCCAGCATTTT
TRBJ1-4,TRBV28,-,TRBD1,CASSPTDRVWEKLFF,TGTGCCAGCAGCCCCACCGACAGGGTCTGGGAAAAACTGTTTTTT
TRBJ2-1,TRBV4-2,-,TRBD2,CASSPVGLAGVNGEQFF,TGTGCCAGCAGCCCCGTAGGGCTAGCGGGAGTTAATGGTGAGCAGTTCTTC
TRBJ2-5,TRBV5-4,-,-,CASSLAAQETQYF,TGTGCCAGCAGCTTAGCGGCCCAAGAGACCCAGTACTTC
TRBJ2-7,TRBV4-1,-,TRBD1,CASSQVAETGIYEQYF,TGCGCCAGCAGCCAAGTGGCCGAGACAGGGATATACGAGCAGTACTTC
TRBJ1-6,TRBV7-9,-,TRBD1,CASSAAGTDNSPLHF,TGTGCCAGCAGCGCAGCCGGGACAGATAATTCACCCCTCCACTTT